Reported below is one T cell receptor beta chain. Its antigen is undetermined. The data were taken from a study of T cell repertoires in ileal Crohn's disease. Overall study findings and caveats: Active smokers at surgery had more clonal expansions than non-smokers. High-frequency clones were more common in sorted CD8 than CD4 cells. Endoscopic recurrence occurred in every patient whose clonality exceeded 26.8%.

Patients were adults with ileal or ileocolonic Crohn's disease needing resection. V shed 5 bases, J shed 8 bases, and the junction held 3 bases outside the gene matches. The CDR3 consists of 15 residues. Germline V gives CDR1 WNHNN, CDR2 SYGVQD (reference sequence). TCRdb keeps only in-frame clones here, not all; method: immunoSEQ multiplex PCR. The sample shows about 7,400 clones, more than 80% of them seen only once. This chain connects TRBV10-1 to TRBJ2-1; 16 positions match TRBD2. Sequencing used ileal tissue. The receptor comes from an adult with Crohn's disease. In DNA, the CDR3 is TGCGCCAGCAGTCCCGGGACTAGCGGGAGGGATGAGCAGTTCTTC. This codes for CASSPGTSGRDEQFF.